This TCR beta chain was identified during a study of vaccination and CD4 T cells after COVID-19. Noted treatment: roughly 10-day PBMC culture with coronavirus spike peptide pools or control peptides (ViraFEST assay). Culture of under 2.5 million PBMCs per well took place with around 10 IU/ml IL-2 and 8.5 to 10 ug/ml peptide pools. This CDR3 has 13 amino acids. The germline CDR1 and CDR2 sequences are MNHEY and SVGEGT. V was shortened by 1 base and J by 2 bases, with 3 bases between the two germline ends. With the Oncomine TCR Beta short-read assay, DNA from cultured CD4+ T cells was sequenced. TCRdb reprocessed the PCR reads via MiXCR and lists one record per CDR3 protein. This table holds fewer than 10,000 distinct CDR3 sequences, over 60% found once. On this clonotype itself: Its specificity is unknown.

V is TRBV6-2 or TRBV6-3 and J is TRBJ1-5, with unresolved D. The TCR comes from a human donor who had recovered from COVID-19. Source material: CD4+ T cells from blood, cultured in vitro. The CDR3 loop reads CASSYWGNQPQHF. The CDR3 region has the DNA TGTGCCAGCAGTTACTGGGGCAATCAGCCCCAGCATTTT.